The clone carrying this T cell receptor (beta chain) was recorded a few times. Antigen: not known. TCRdb used MiXCR to reprocess the RT-PCR reads, holding one entry per CDR3 protein. The sample shows fewer than 650,000 distinct CDR3 sequences, 10% to 15% of them seen only once. This sample is drawn from a study of response to subunit inactivated influenza vaccine. Study-level results: Authors suggested that a seasonal influenza vaccination recruits few new T cells each time.

The CDR3 length is 16 residues. CDR1 and CDR2 from the germline V gene are SGHTA and FQGNSA. The J segment lost 1 base and the V segment lost 7 bases, leaving 13 bases of the junction unmatched. This clonotype was sampled from a man aged 50-60 years who received an inactivated influenza vaccine. V usage is TRBV7-2 and J usage is TRBJ2-7, with TRBD2 identical over 7 bases. Material: PBMCs from blood, obtained roughly 6 weeks after vaccination. In DNA, the CDR3 is TGTGCCAGCACCCGGAACCCAGCGGGAATATCCTACGAGCAGTACTTC. Protein sequence: CASTRNPAGISYEQYF.